This T cell receptor (beta chain) emerged from a study of regulatory T cells in long-lasting Graves disease. As for time point: newly diagnosed GD, antithyroid drugs for less than 3 months. The TCR library was prepared using RNA isolated from PBMCs. HTBI primers from iRepertoire and Arm-PCR of CDR3 regions yielded the TCR beta libraries. TCRdb re-derived calls from the multiplex PCR reads in MiXCR, one entry per CDR3 protein. This sample has roughly 500,000 distinct CDR3 sequences, with approximately 12% found just once. General observations from the study: Newly diagnosed Graves' patients had higher TCR diversity than persistent ones.

This clonotype has ten or more counts. Its target is not known. This sample also belongs to another study, concerning T cells in Graves' hyperthyroidism and ophthalmopathy. That source reports: RT-PCR in the first round (using the HTBI primer set) targeted the TCR CDR3. Most thyroid clonotypes with frequency above 0.001 were detected in blood. A 13 V-J signature model discriminated ophthalmopathy versus stable hyperthyroidism.

This material consisted of peripheral blood mononuclear cells (PBMCs), taken at new diagnosis, from a patient treated with antithyroid drugs. This receptor was identified in a man aged 25 to 40 with Graves disease.

CDR3 coding DNA: TGTGCCAGCAGTTACAAACAGGGAGTTGCTGGGGCCAACGTCCTGACTTTC. This translates into CASSYKQGVAGANVLTF. The chain joins TRBV27 to TRBJ2-6; tentative D call: TRBD1 (6 bases). Germline-derived CDR1 and CDR2 are MNHEY and SMNVEV (reference sequence). The CDR3 runs to 17 residues. V was shortened by 4 bases and J by 2 bases, with 15 bases between the two germline ends.